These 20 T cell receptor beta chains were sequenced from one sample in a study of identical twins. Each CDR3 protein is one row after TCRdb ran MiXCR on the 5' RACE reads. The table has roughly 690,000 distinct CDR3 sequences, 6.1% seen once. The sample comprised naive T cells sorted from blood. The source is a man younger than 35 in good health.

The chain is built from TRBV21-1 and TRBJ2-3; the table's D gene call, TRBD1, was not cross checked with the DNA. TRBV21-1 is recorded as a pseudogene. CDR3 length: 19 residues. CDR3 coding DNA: TGTGCCAGCGCCACCACTGGGACAGAGTCCGTTCACCATTCGGATACGCAGTATTTT. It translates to CASATTGTESVHHSDTQYF.

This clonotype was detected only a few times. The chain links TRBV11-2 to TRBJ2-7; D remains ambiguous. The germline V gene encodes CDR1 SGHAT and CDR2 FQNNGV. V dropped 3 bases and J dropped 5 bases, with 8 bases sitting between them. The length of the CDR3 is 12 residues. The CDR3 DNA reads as TGTGCCAGCAGCTTGAATGTGGACGAGCAGTACGTC. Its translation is CASSLNVDEQYV.

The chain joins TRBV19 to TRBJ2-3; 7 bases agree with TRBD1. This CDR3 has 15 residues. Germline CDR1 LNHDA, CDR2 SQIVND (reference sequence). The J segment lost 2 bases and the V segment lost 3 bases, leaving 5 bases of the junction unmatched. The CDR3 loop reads CASSIRDSITDTQYF. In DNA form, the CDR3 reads TGTGCCAGTAGTATCCGGGACAGCATCACAGATACGCAGTATTTT.

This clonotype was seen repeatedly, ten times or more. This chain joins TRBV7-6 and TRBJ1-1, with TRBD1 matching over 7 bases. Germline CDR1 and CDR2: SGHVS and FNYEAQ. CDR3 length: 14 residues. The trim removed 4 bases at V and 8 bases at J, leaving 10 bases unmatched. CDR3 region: CASSSTDRTKEAFF. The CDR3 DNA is TGTGCCAGCAGCTCCACGGACAGGACGAAGGAAGCTTTCTTT.

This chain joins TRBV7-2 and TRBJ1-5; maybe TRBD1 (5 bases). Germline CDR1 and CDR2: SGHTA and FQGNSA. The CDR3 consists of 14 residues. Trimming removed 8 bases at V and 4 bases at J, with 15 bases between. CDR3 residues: CASLGGQGNQPQHF. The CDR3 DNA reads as TGTGCCAGCTTGGGAGGGCAGGGAAATCAGCCCCAGCATTTT.

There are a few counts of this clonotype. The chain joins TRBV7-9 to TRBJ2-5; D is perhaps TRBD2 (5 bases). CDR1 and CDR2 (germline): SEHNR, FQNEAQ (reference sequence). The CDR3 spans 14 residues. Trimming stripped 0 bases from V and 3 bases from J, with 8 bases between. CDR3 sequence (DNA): TGTGCCAGCAGCTTAGCGAGGGCAGAAGAGACCCAGTACTTC. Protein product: CASSLARAEETQYF.

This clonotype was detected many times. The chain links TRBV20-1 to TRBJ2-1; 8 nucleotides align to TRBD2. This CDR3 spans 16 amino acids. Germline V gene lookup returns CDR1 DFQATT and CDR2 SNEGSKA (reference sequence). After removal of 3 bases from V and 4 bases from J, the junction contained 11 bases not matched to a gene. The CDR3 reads CSASPGKREWYNEQFF. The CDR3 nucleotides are TGCAGTGCTAGCCCCGGGAAGCGGGAGTGGTACAATGAGCAGTTCTTC.

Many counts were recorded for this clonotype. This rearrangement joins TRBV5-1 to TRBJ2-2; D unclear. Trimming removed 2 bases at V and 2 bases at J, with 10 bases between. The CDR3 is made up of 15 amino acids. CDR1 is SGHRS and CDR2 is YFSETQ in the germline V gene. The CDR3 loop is CASSLRNTNTGELFF. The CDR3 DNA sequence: TGCGCCAGCAGCTTACGAAATACCAACACCGGGGAGCTGTTTTTT.

As DNA, the CDR3 is TGCGCCAGCAGCTTGGACGGGAGCGTTGCGGAGACCCAGTACTTC. This sequence encodes CASSLDGSVAETQYF. This chain connects TRBV5-1 to TRBJ2-5; the D gene is possibly TRBD2 (6 bases). The germline V and J ends were trimmed by 0 bases and 5 bases, with 14 bases remaining between them. The CDR3 has 15 residues. Per the germline V gene, CDR1 is SGHRS and CDR2 is YFSETQ.

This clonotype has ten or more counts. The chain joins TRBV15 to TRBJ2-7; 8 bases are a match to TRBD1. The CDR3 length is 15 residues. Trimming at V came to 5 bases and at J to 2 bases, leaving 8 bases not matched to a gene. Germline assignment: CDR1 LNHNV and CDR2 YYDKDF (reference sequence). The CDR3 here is CATSAGTGITYEQYV. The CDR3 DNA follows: TGTGCCACCAGCGCCGGGACAGGAATTACCTACGAGCAGTACGTC.

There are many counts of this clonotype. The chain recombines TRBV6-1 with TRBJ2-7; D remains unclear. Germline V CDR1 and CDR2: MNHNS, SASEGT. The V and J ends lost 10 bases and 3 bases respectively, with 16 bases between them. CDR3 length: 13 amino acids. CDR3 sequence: CATARLWDYEQYF. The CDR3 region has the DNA TGTGCCACCGCCCGGCTGTGGGACTACGAGCAGTACTTC.

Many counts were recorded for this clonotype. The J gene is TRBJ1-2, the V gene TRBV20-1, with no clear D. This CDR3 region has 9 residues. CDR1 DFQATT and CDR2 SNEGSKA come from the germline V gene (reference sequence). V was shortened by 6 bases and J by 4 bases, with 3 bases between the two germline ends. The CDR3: CSAPYGYTF. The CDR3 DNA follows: TGCAGTGCCCCCTATGGCTACACCTTC.

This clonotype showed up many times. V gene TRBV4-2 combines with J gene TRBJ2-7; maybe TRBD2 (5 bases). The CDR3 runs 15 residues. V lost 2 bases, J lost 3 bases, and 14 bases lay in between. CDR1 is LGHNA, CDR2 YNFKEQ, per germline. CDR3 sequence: CASSQIERDFYEQYF. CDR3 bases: TGTGCCAGCAGCCAAATCGAACGGGATTTCTACGAGCAGTACTTC.

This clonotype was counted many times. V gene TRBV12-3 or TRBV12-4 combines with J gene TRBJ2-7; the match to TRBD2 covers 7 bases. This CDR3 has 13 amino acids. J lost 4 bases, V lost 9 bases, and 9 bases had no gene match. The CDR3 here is CASQLAPYYEQYF. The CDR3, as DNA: TGTGCCAGTCAACTAGCGCCCTATTACGAGCAGTACTTC.

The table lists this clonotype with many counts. The CDR3 loop is CASSFRGLEQFF. CDR3 bases: TGTGCCAGCAGTTTCCGGGGCCTCGAGCAGTTCTTC. The genes are TRBV6-5 and TRBJ2-1; either TRBD1 or TRBD2 may fit D (5 bases each). The CDR3 contains 12 residues. Germline CDR1 is MNHEY and CDR2 is SVGAGI. Between the trimmed V and J ends, which lost 4 bases and 10 bases, there was a span of 11 bases.

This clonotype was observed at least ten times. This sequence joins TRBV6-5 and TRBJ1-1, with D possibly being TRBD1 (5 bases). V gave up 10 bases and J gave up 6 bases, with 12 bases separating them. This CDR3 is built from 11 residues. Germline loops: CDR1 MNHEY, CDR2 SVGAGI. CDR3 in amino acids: CATGTGAEAFF. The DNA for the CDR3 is TGTGCCACCGGGACGGGGGCTGAAGCTTTCTTT.

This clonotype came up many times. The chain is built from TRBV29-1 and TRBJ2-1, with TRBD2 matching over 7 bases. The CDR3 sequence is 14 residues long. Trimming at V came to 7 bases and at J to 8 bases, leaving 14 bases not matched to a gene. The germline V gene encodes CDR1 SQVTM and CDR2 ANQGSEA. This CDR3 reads CSAGLAALLDEQFF. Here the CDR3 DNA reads TGCAGCGCTGGGCTAGCGGCCCTCCTCGATGAGCAGTTCTTC.

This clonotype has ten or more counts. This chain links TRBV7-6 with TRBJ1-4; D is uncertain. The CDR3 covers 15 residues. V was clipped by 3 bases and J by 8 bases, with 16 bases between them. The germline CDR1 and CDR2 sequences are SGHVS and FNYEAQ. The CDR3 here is CASSLSPLGGEKLFF. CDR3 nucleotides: TGTGCCAGCAGCTTGAGCCCGCTGGGTGGCGAAAAACTGTTTTTT.

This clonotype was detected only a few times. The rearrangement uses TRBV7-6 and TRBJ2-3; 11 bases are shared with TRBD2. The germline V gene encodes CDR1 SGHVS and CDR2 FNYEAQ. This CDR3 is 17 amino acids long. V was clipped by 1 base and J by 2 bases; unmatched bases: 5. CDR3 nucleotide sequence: TGTGCCAGCAGCTTAGACCTAGCGGGAGGCCCCACAGATACGCAGTATTTT. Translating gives CASSLDLAGGPTDTQYF. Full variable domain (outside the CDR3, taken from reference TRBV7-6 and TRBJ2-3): GAGVSQSPRYKVTKRGQDVALRCDPISGHVSLYWYRQALGQGPEFLTYFNYEAQQDKSGLPNDRFSAERPEGSISTLTIQRTEQRDSAMYRCASSLDLAGGPTDTQYFGPGTRLTVL.

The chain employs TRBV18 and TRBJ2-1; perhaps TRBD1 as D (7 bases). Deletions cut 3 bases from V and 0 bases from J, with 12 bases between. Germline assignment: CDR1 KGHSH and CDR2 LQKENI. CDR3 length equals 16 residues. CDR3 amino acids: CASSPLRDSSYNEQFF. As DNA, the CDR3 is TGTGCCAGCTCACCTCTGCGGGACAGCTCCTACAATGAGCAGTTCTTC.